These 24 T cell receptor beta chains came from one sample sequenced in a study of regulatory T cells in long-lasting Graves disease. Time point indicated: newly diagnosed GD, antithyroid drugs for less than 3 months. Scientists built the TCR library using RNA that was extracted from PBMCs. TCR beta libraries were built with iRepertoire HTBI primers and Arm-PCR of CDR3 regions. TCRdb analysed the multiplex PCR reads with MiXCR anew, one entry per CDR3 protein. The data show hundreds of thousands of distinct CDR3 sequences, about 13% seen once. These data were likewise used in another study, on T cells in Graves' hyperthyroidism and ophthalmopathy.

This specimen was peripheral blood mononuclear cells (PBMCs), taken at new diagnosis, from a patient treated with antithyroid drugs. These receptors were obtained from a man aged 25 to 40 with Graves disease.

This clonotype showed up many times. The chain combines TRBV6-2 or TRBV6-3 with TRBJ2-3, with 12 nucleotides matching TRBD2. With 6 bases clipped from V and 0 bases from J, the junction kept 1 base outside the gene matches. The CDR3 spans 15 residues. Germline V gene lookup returns CDR1 MNHEY and CDR2 SVGEGT. For the CDR3, the DNA is TGTGCCAGCAGCGGACTAGCGGGGAGCACAGATACGCAGTATTTT. Amino acid sequence: CASSGLAGSTDTQYF.

This clonotype was observed at least ten times. Here the CDR3 reads CASSQEVRGPEAFF. DNA of the CDR3: TGTGCCAGCAGCCAAGAAGTGAGGGGGCCCGAAGCTTTCTTT. The rearrangement uses TRBV14 and TRBJ1-1; 7 bases fit TRBD1. Germline CDR1 reads SGHDN; CDR2 reads FVKESK. V shed 0 bases, J shed 8 bases, and the junction held 6 bases outside the gene matches. The CDR3 spans 14 residues.

This clonotype was found a few times. The chain recombines TRBV6-1 with TRBJ2-1; TRBD2 agrees at 10 bases. CDR3 length equals 15 residues. The V and J ends lost 8 bases and 8 bases, in that order; junction bases with no gene match: 12. The germline V gene has CDR1 MNHNS and CDR2 SASEGT. This chain's CDR3 is CASRIGAGGSYEQFF. The CDR3 DNA sequence: TGTGCCAGCCGGATTGGAGCGGGAGGGTCCTATGAGCAGTTCTTC.

On this clonotype: An end of the junction does not agree with germline; a read error may underlie this. This chain connects TRBV11-2 to TRBJ2-2, with D possibly matching TRBD2 (6 bases). The germline V gene has CDR1 SGHAT and CDR2 FQNNGV. The CDR3 totals 13 residues. The CDR3 is CASSLVNTGEVFF. The CDR3 nucleotides are TGTGCCAGCAGCTTAGTTAACACCGGGGAGGTGTTTTTT.

This clonotype was counted a few times. The chain recombines TRBV6-1 with TRBJ1-5, with D possibly TRBD1 on 6 matching bases. Germline V gene lookup returns CDR1 MNHNS and CDR2 SASEGT. V gave up 6 bases and J gave up 3 bases, with 15 bases separating them. CDR3 size: 15 residues. This CDR3 is CASRPGGGANQPQHF. The CDR3 DNA is TGTGCCAGCAGACCCGGGGGGGGGGCCAATCAGCCCCAGCATTTT.

This clonotype was observed a few times. The chain is built from TRBV9 and TRBJ2-7; the D is unclear. The CDR3 extends over 15 amino acids. Germline V gene data show CDR1 as SGDLS and CDR2 as YYNGEE. Trimming stripped 0 bases from V and 9 bases from J, with 19 bases between. This chain's CDR3 is CASSVEAGTADGQYF. The CDR3 DNA reads TGTGCCAGCAGCGTAGAGGCAGGAACCGCGGACGGGCAGTACTTC.

This clonotype was found many times. This chain joins TRBV24-1 and TRBJ2-1; tentative D call: TRBD1 (5 bases). The CDR3 has 17 amino acids. Germline-derived CDR1 and CDR2 are KGHDR and SFDVKD. Trimming removed 5 bases at V and 0 bases at J, with 16 bases between. CDR3 region: CATSAPGHRSSYNEQFF. For the CDR3, the DNA is TGTGCCACCAGTGCCCCCGGGCACAGGAGCTCCTACAATGAGCAGTTCTTC.

This clonotype was observed many times. This chain links TRBV6-1 with TRBJ2-3; possible D gene TRBD2, 5 bases. The germline V and J ends were trimmed by 5 bases and 6 bases, with 18 bases remaining between them. CDR3 length equals 15 residues. Germline assignment: CDR1 MNHNS and CDR2 SASEGT. The CDR3 region is CASSRSAGLSDTQYF. CDR3 in DNA: TGTGCCAGCAGTAGGAGCGCGGGCCTAAGCGATACGCAGTATTTT.

The V gene is TRBV25-1, the J gene TRBJ2-5; D is unclear. The CDR3 extends over 15 amino acids. V lost 0 bases and J 4 bases, leaving 12 bases between the germline ends. Germline CDR1 reads MGHDK; CDR2 reads SYGVNS. CDR3 in amino acids: CASSEYYGIRETQYF. CDR3 nucleotides: TGTGCCAGCAGTGAATATTACGGTATTAGAGAGACCCAGTACTTC.

A word on this clonotype: A read error may explain this, as a much larger clone is one base away. The chain's CDR3 is CASSGTARPYEQFF. The CDR3, as DNA: TGTGCCAGCTCGGGGACAGCGCGCCCCTACGAGCAGTTCTTC. This rearrangement joins TRBV7-9 to TRBJ2-1; 7 nucleotides align to TRBD1. V shed 8 bases and J 10 bases; nucleotides not matched to a gene: 14. Germline loops: CDR1 SEHNR, CDR2 FQNEAQ (reference sequence). The CDR3 length is 14 residues.

The chain employs TRBV24-1 and TRBJ2-1, with TRBD2 matching 10 bases. V was clipped by 4 bases and J by 4 bases; unmatched bases: 3. Germline loops: CDR1 KGHDR, CDR2 SFDVKD. The CDR3 contains 15 residues. The CDR3 protein is CATSDFSGRYNEQFF. Written as DNA, the CDR3 is TGTGCCACCAGTGACTTTAGCGGGAGGTACAATGAGCAGTTCTTC.

V and J are TRBV27 and TRBJ1-4; D unclear. Germline V gene data show CDR1 as MNHEY and CDR2 as SMNVEV (reference sequence). The CDR3 runs 14 residues. Deletions cut 10 bases from V and 6 bases from J, with 18 bases between. The CDR3 coding sequence is TGTGCCAAGGGAGGGAATAGGTTTGATGAAAAACTGTTTTTT. Translated, it gives CAKGGNRFDEKLFF.

The sample holds many counts of this clonotype. This chain joins TRBV29-1 and TRBJ2-5; 11 nucleotides agree with TRBD2. This CDR3 contains 14 residues. From germline, CDR1 is SQVTM and CDR2 ANQGSEA. V gave up 5 bases and J gave up 5 bases; unmatched junction bases: 7. The CDR3 nucleotides read TGCAGCGTTCTCGAGATAGCGGGAGGGGAGACCCAGTACTTC. This translates into CSVLEIAGGETQYF.

This clonotype was detected ten times or more. The V call is TRBV12-3 or TRBV12-4, the J call TRBJ1-5; D perhaps matches TRBD1 (6 bases). The CDR3 loop spans 15 amino acids. Trimming took 2 bases from V and 5 from J, leaving 13 bases between them. CDR3 loop: CASSLNGAGDQPQHF. The CDR3 DNA is TGTGCCAGCAGTTTAAACGGGGCAGGGGATCAGCCCCAGCATTTT.

As for this clonotype: This may arise from a read error, as a much more abundant clone is one base away. The V and J genes are TRBV6-1 and TRBJ2-2; D is unresolved. Trimming removed 8 bases at V and 0 bases at J, with 7 bases between. CDR1 is MNHNS and CDR2 is SASEGT in the germline V gene. The CDR3 has 13 amino acids. The CDR3 spells CASPTPNTGELFF. The CDR3 DNA sequence: TGTGCCAGCCCGACACCGAACACCGGGGAGCTGTTTTTT.

This clonotype was seen many times. The chain combines TRBV11-2 with TRBJ2-3; the match to TRBD2 covers 8 bases. The CDR3 sequence is 17 residues long. The V gene's germline CDR1 is SGHAT and CDR2 FQNNGV. V gave up 1 base and J gave up 5 bases; unmatched junction bases: 11. CDR3 sequence (DNA): TGTGCCAGCAGCTTAGGGGTTACCGGGAGGGCCATAGATACGCAGTATTTT. Encoded protein: CASSLGVTGRAIDTQYF.

This clonotype was seen ten or more times. V usage is TRBV6-1 and J usage is TRBJ2-7; 7 bases agree with TRBD1. CDR1 MNHNS and CDR2 SASEGT come from the germline V gene. The J segment lost 2 bases and the V segment lost 5 bases, leaving 6 bases of the junction unmatched. This CDR3 spans 14 amino acids. This CDR3 is CASSPDRRPYEQYF. In nucleotides, the CDR3 is TGTGCCAGCAGTCCGGACAGGCGTCCCTACGAGCAGTACTTC.

This clonotype was seen many times. The V call is TRBV5-1, the J call TRBJ1-5; 7 bases are a match to TRBD1. Germline V gene data show CDR1 as SGHRS and CDR2 as YFSETQ. The CDR3 is made up of 14 amino acids. Unmatched junction bases numbered 8, after V lost 4 bases and J lost 7 bases. DNA for the CDR3: TGCGCCAGCAGCCAGGACAGGTCCGGGCAGCCCCAGCATTTT. Protein: CASSQDRSGQPQHF.

J is TRBJ2-7 and V is TRBV27; 7 nucleotides match TRBD1. The CDR3 has 15 amino acids. Germline CDR1 is MNHEY and CDR2 is SMNVEV (reference sequence). J was trimmed by 1 base and V by 2 bases; bases with no gene match: 5. This chain's CDR3 is CASSLGDRVSYEQYF. The DNA for the CDR3 is TGTGCCAGCAGTTTAGGAGACAGGGTGTCCTACGAGCAGTACTTC.

This clonotype was seen a few times. CDR3 sequence reads: CASSFVTTTDTQYF. The CDR3 nucleotides are TGTGCCAGCAGTTTCGTGACTACCACAGATACGCAGTATTTT. The V and J genes are TRBV27 and TRBJ2-3, with D possibly matching TRBD2 (5 bases). The V and J ends lost 3 bases and 2 bases respectively, with 9 bases between them. The germline V gene has CDR1 MNHEY and CDR2 SMNVEV (reference sequence). The CDR3 runs to 14 residues.

In regard to this clonotype: This may stem from a read error, because a much larger clone lies one nucleotide away. The rearrangement uses TRBV20-1 and TRBJ2-1, with TRBD2 matching 8 bases. This CDR3 contains 14 residues. V was clipped by 3 bases and J by 10 bases; unmatched bases: 11. Germline V gives CDR1 DFQATT, CDR2 SNEGSKA (reference sequence). CDR3 bases: TGCAGTGCTAGGGGTGGTAGCGGGACCTACGAGCAGTTCTTC. This codes for CSARGGSGTYEQFF.

This clonotype has a count of ten or more. The V gene is TRBV12-3 or TRBV12-4, the J gene TRBJ1-4, with TRBD1 matching over 9 bases. V shed 5 bases, J shed 8 bases, and the junction held 3 bases outside the gene matches. The CDR3 is 13 residues long. In nucleotides, the CDR3 is TGTGCCAGCAGTACGACAGGGGGGGAAAAACTGTTTTTT. Its translation: CASSTTGGEKLFF.

This clonotype came up a few times. J is TRBJ2-2 and V is TRBV7-8; 10 bases align to TRBD2. This CDR3 has 17 amino acids. Trimming took 5 bases from V and 5 from J; bases not matched to a gene: 11. Germline assignment: CDR1 SGHVS and CDR2 FQNEAQ. The DNA for the CDR3 is TGTGCCAGCAGCCGGAGGGTAGCGGGAGGAGGGACCGGGGAGCTGTTTTTT. Protein product: CASSRRVAGGGTGELFF.

This clonotype was counted ten times or more. The chain links TRBV20-1 to TRBJ2-1; D is ambiguous. The V gene's germline CDR1 is DFQATT and CDR2 SNEGSKA (reference sequence). The CDR3 loop spans 16 amino acids. V gave up 5 bases and J gave up 0 bases, with 17 bases separating them. This CDR3 reads CSAEDRSLSSYNEQFF. DNA of the CDR3: TGCAGTGCTGAGGACCGTTCCCTAAGCTCCTACAATGAGCAGTTCTTC.